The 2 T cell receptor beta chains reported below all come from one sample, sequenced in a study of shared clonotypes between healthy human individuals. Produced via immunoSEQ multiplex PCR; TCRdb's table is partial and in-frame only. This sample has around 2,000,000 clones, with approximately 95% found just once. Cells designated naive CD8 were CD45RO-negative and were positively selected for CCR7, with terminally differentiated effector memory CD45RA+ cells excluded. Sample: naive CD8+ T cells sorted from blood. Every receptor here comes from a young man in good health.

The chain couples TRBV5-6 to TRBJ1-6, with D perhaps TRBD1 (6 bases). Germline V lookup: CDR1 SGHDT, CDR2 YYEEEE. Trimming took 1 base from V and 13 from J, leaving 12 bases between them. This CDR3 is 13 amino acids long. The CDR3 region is CASSLSQGVPLHF. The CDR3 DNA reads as TGTGCCAGCAGCTTGTCACAGGGAGTTCCCCTCCACTTT.

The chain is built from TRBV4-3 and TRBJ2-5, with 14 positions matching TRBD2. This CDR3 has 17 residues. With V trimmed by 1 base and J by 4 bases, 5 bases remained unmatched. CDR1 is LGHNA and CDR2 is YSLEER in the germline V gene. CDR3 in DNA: TGCGCCAGCAGCCAAGGACTAGCGGGAGGGCCGAGAGAGACCCAGTACTTC. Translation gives CASSQGLAGGPRETQYF.